These T cell receptor beta chains were read from a single sample in a study of T cell changes during pregnancy in multiple sclerosis. Profiling relied on immunoSEQ multiplex PCR, and the TCRdb table lists in-frame clones only, not all of them. The sample records about 50,000 clones, almost 95% being singletons. Sequenced here: CD8+ T cells from peripheral blood mononuclear cells, sampled in the first trimester of pregnancy. These receptors all stem from a female donor with multiple sclerosis, enrolled in a pregnancy study. CDR3s include the opening cysteine and the closing phenylalanine or tryptophan. D genes are given only for firm matches. Clone size is shown for a subset of rows, as once, few, many or a class of expanded clone.

>TRBD2|TRBJ2-1|.|TRBV27
TGTGCCAGCAGGGACCATTGGGGGGGTTTCCACAATGAGCAGTTCTTC
CASRDHWGGFHNEQFF
>.|TRBJ2-7|once|TRBV5-1
TGCGCCAGCAGCGGGGGGGGCTCAAACCCCATACTTTACGAGCAGTACTTC
CASSGGGSNPILYEQYF
>TRBD1|TRBJ2-7|.|TRBV5-1
TGCGCCAGCAGCTGGTATCAGGGGGCCTACGAGCAGTACTTC
CASSWYQGAYEQYF
>.|TRBJ2-7|.|TRBV30
TGTGCCTGGAGTCCCCTGGGGAGCTACGAGCAGTACTTC
CAWSPLGSYEQYF
>TRBD1|TRBJ1-1|.|TRBV6-9
TGTGCCAGCAGTTACGATCGGGACAGGGGGCCGGGAACTGAAGCTTTCTTT
CASSYDRDRGPGTEAFF
>TRBD2|TRBJ2-7|.|TRBV29-1
TGCAGCGTTCTAGCGGGTCCCTCCTACGAGCAGTACTTC
CSVLAGPSYEQYF
>.|TRBJ2-6|.|TRBV27
TGTGCCAGCACCAAACACTCTGGGGCCAACGTCCTGACTTTC
CASTKHSGANVLTF
>.|TRBJ1-2|.|TRBV28
TGTGCCAGCAGTTTATGGTGGCAGTTCTATGGCTACACCTTC
CASSLWWQFYGYTF
>.|TRBJ2-1|once|TRBV29-1
TGCAGCGTTGAGACGGGGAGCTCCTACAATGAGCAGTTCTTC
CSVETGSSYNEQFF
>.|TRBJ2-7|.|TRBV9
TGTGCCAGCAGCGTAGGTGGAGGCTTAGCGTCGGGCGAGCAGTACTTC
CASSVGGGLASGEQYF
>.|TRBJ2-3|.|TRBV5-1
TGCGCCAGCAACGACATATGGGGCACAGATACGCAGTATTTT
CASNDIWGTDTQYF
>TRBD1|TRBJ1-1|.|TRBV28
TGTGCCAGCAGTTTACTCGGGACAGCAGGCTTGAACACTGAAGCTTTCTTT
CASSLLGTAGLNTEAFF
>TRBD1|TRBJ2-7|once|TRBV18
TGTGCCAGCTCCTTAGAATCGACAGGGACCTACGAGCAGTACTTC
CASSLESTGTYEQYF
>TRBD1|TRBJ2-7|.|TRBV27
TGTGCCAGCGCCTACCTCCGGGACAGTACCTACGAGCAGTACTTC
CASAYLRDSTYEQYF
>.|TRBJ2-7|.|TRBV5-1
TGCGCCAGCAGCTCGAACCGAGGGCCGGCGAACGAGCAGTACTTC
CASSSNRGPANEQYF
>.|TRBJ2-5|.|TRBV7-8
TGTGCCAGCAGCTTAGTGGGAGAGGGACAACAAGAGACCCAGTACTTC
CASSLVGEGQQETQYF
>.|TRBJ2-5|.|TRBV4-3
TGCGCCAGCAGCCAAGTTTTCCAGGGGTTTGGAGAGACCCAGTACTTC
CASSQVFQGFGETQYF
>.|TRBJ1-1|.|TRBV30
TGTGCCTGGAGTATAGAGGGCAAGAACACTGAAGCTTTCTTT
CAWSIEGKNTEAFF
>TRBD1|TRBJ2-5|.|TRBV6-6
TGTGCCAGCAGTTCGTCCCGGGACAGGGACCAAGAGACCCAGTACTTC
CASSSSRDRDQETQYF
>.|TRBJ2-2|.|TRBV4-1
TGCGCCAGCAGCCAATCAGGGAATGGGAACACCGGGGAGCTGTTTTTT
CASSQSGNGNTGELFF
>TRBD2|TRBJ2-1|.|TRBV7-3
TGTGCCAGCAGGGGTAGCGGGGCCTACAATGAGCAGTTCTTC
CASRGSGAYNEQFF
>.|TRBJ1-1|few|TRBV15
TGTGCCACCAGCGGGGGAGGCGGGGAAGCTTTCTTT
CATSGGGGEAFF
>TRBD2|TRBJ2-1|.|TRBV4-1
TGCGCCAGCAGCCCTCTAGCGGGGGGATCCTACAATGAGCAGTTCTTC
CASSPLAGGSYNEQFF
>.|TRBJ1-1|few|TRBV9
TGTGCCAGCAGCGTAGGGGCCGAGATGAACACTGAAGCTTTCTTT
CASSVGAEMNTEAFF
>.|TRBJ2-2|.|TRBV6-1
TGTGCCAGCAGTGAACTAAACACCGGGGAGCTGTTTTTT
CASSELNTGELFF
>TRBD1|TRBJ2-5|.|TRBV7-3
TGTGCCAGCAGCTTAACCACGGGACAGTTGGGAGAGACCCAGTACTTC
CASSLTTGQLGETQYF
>TRBD1|TRBJ2-7|.|TRBV9
TGTGCCAGCAGCTTAGGGACAGGGCGGAGCTCCTACGAGCAGTACTTC
CASSLGTGRSSYEQYF
>.|TRBJ1-2|.|TRBV25-1
TGTGCCAGCAGTGACTGGGGCGCTAACTATGGCTACACCTTC
CASSDWGANYGYTF
>TRBD1|TRBJ2-1|.|TRBV27
TGTGCCAGCAGTTTGGGACAGGGAGGGCCCAATGAGCAGTTCTTC
CASSLGQGGPNEQFF
>.|TRBJ1-2|once|TRBV9
TGTGCCAGCGGAATCTCGGGGGGGACGGGGACTGATTATGGCTACACCTTC
CASGISGGTGTDYGYTF
>TRBD2|TRBJ2-1|.|TRBV27
TGTGCCAGCAGTCACTATAGCGGGAGTCCTGGGAATGAGCAGTTCTTC
CASSHYSGSPGNEQFF
>TRBD2|TRBJ2-1|.|TRBV7-9
TGTGCCAGCAGCTCCCTTAGCGGGGGTGGGAATGAGCAGTTCTTC
CASSSLSGGGNEQFF
>TRBD1|TRBJ1-5|.|TRBV9
TGTGCCAGCAACCCGACAGGGGGACGATATCAGCCCCAGCATTTT
CASNPTGGRYQPQHF
>TRBD1|TRBJ1-1|once|TRBV2
TGTGCCAGCAGCCCCGGGACAGAGAACACTGAAGCTTTCTTT
CASSPGTENTEAFF
>TRBD1|TRBJ1-4|.|TRBV5-1
TGCGCCAGCAGCCCGCGGGACAGGGCTGAAAAACTGTTTTTT
CASSPRDRAEKLFF
>TRBD1|TRBJ2-1|.|TRBV7-9
TGTGCCAGCAGCTTATTACAGGGGATGTACAATGAGCAGTTCTTC
CASSLLQGMYNEQFF
>.|TRBJ1-1|.|TRBV9
TGTGCCAGCAGCGGACCGTTGGGGGCCCGGTGGGACACTGAAGCTTTCTTT
CASSGPLGARWDTEAFF
>.|TRBJ2-7|.|TRBV4-2
TGTGCCAGCAGCCTTGACGAGCGGGCTACCTACGAGCAGTACTTC
CASSLDERATYEQYF
>.|TRBJ2-2|.|TRBV9
TGTGCCAGCACCCCAGGAGGGAACGAACACGGGGAGCTGTTTTTT
CASTPGGNEHGELFF
>TRBD1|TRBJ1-2|few|TRBV7-9
TGTGCCAGCAGCCTTGGACAGGGCTATGGCTACACCTTC
CASSLGQGYGYTF
>TRBD2|TRBJ2-1|.|TRBV27
TGTGCCAGCAGTTTCGGAGCGGGAGCCGACAATGAGCAGTTCTTC
CASSFGAGADNEQFF
>TRBD1|TRBJ2-7|.|TRBV30
TGTGCCTGGAGTGCCGGACAGGGTTGGGAGCAGTACTTC
CAWSAGQGWEQYF
>.|TRBJ2-2|.|TRBV5-4
TGTGCCAGCAGCTTGGAAGGCGGCAACAGGCCTATAGGGGAGCTGTTTTTT
CASSLEGGNRPIGELFF
>.|TRBJ2-3|.|TRBV7-9
TGTGCCAGCAGCGAATACGACGGGGGGCACACAGATACGCAGTATTTT
CASSEYDGGHTDTQYF
>.|TRBJ2-7|once|TRBV4-1
TGCGCCAGCAGCCAAGCGTGGGCAGATAACTCCTACGAGCAGTACTTC
CASSQAWADNSYEQYF
>.|TRBJ1-1|.|TRBV4-3
TGCGCCAGCAGCCAAGACGGGACACTGGCTGAAGCTTTCTTT
CASSQDGTLAEAFF
>.|TRBJ1-6|.|TRBV5-5
TGTGCCAGCAGCCCGGAGGCGTACTCCTATAATTCACCCCTCCACTTT
CASSPEAYSYNSPLHF
>TRBD1|TRBJ2-1|.|TRBV6-4
TGTGCCAGCAAGAACAGGGGAAGCGATGAGCAGTTCTTC
CASKNRGSDEQFF
>.|TRBJ1-1|.|TRBV5-5
TGTGCCAGCAGCTTATGGGAGCTGAACACTGAAGCTTTCTTT
CASSLWELNTEAFF
>.|TRBJ2-2|once|TRBV7-9
TGTGCCAGCAGCTCCGGTCTTAAGGGACTCGGGACCGGGGAGCTGTTTTTT
CASSSGLKGLGTGELFF
>TRBD2|TRBJ2-7|.|TRBV27
TGTGCCAGCACCCAACTAGCGGGGGGCCACGAGCAGTACTTC
CASTQLAGGHEQYF
>.|TRBJ1-1|.|TRBV27
TGTGCCAGCAGGACTACTCAGGGGACGAACACTGAAGCTTTCTTT
CASRTTQGTNTEAFF
>TRBD1|TRBJ2-1|.|TRBV5-8
TGTGCCAGCAGCTTGGCCACAGGGGGCTTCTACAATGAGCAGTTCTTC
CASSLATGGFYNEQFF
>.|TRBJ2-7|.|TRBV29-1
TGCAGCGTTGCCGCAGGCTCCTACGAGCAGTACTTC
CSVAAGSYEQYF
>TRBD1|TRBJ2-1|.|TRBV7-9
TGTGCCAGCAGCTTTTCGACAGGGAACAATGAGCAGTTCTTC
CASSFSTGNNEQFF
>.|TRBJ1-2|.|TRBV6-5
TGTGCCAGCAGCCCTGCCAGTAACTATGGCTACACCTTC
CASSPASNYGYTF
>TRBD1|TRBJ1-2|.|TRBV13
TGTGCCAGCAGTCCTCCCTGGGGACAGTCCTATGGCTACACCTTC
CASSPPWGQSYGYTF
>.|TRBJ2-2|.|TRBV7-9
TGTGCCAGCAGCGGACTGGTCCCCACGAACACCGGGGAGCTGTTTTTT
CASSGLVPTNTGELFF
>.|TRBJ2-7|.|TRBV4-1
TGCGCCAGCAGCCAAGGGGGGAGGGGGATTCTCTACGAGCAGTACTTC
CASSQGGRGILYEQYF